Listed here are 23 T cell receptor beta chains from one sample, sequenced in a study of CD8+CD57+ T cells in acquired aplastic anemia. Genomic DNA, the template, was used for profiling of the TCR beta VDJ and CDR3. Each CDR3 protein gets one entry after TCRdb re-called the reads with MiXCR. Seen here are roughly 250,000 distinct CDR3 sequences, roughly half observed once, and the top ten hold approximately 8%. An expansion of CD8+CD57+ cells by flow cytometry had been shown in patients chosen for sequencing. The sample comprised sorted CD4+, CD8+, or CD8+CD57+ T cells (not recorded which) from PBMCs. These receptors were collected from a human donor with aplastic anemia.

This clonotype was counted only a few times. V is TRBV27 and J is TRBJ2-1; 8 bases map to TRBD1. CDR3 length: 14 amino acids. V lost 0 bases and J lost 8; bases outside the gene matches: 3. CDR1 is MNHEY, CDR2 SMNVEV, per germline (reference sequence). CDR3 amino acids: CASSLSRGPDEQFF. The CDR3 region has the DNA TGTGCCAGCAGTTTATCCAGGGGGCCGGATGAGCAGTTCTTC.

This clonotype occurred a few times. In DNA, the CDR3 is TGTGCCAGCAGTGGACCACAGGGCAATGAGCAGTTCTTC. The encoded protein is CASSGPQGNEQFF. V gene TRBV2 combines with J gene TRBJ2-1; D is perhaps TRBD1 (6 bases). The germline gives CDR1 SNHLY, CDR2 FYNNEI. The CDR3 contains 13 residues. Trimming removed 4 bases from V and 6 bases from J, with 10 bases in between. The whole variable domain, remainder taken from reference TRBV2 and TRBJ2-1, is EPEVTQTPSHQVTQMGQEVILRCVPISNHLYFYWYRQILGQKVEFLVSFYNNEISEKSEIFDDQFSVERPDGSNFTLKIRSTKLEDSAMYFCASSGPQGNEQFFGPGTRLTVL.

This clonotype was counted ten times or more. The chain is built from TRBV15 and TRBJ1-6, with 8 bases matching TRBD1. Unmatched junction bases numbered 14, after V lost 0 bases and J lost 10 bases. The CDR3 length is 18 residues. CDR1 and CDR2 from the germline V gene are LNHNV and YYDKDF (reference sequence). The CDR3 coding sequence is TGTGCCACCAGCAGAGATAGAGCTTTAGGACAGGGTGGCTCACCCCTCCACTTT. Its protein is CATSRDRALGQGGSPLHF.

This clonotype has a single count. The CDR3 DNA reads as TGTGCCAGCAGTTCCGGCGGTAGCGGAAGACGGGTTGAGACCCAGTACTTC. Translated: CASSSGGSGRRVETQYF. V gene TRBV3-1 combines with J gene TRBJ2-5; D perhaps matches TRBD2 (6 bases). The CDR3 covers 17 residues. Germline V gives CDR1 LGHDT, CDR2 YNNKEL (reference sequence). V was cut by 6 bases and J by 5 bases, with 25 bases left in between.

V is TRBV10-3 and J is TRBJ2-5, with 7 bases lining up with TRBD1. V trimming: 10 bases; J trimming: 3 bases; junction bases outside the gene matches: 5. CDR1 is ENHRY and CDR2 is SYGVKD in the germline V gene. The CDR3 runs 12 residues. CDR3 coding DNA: TGTGCCACAACAGGGGCGGAAGAGACCCAGTACTTC. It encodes CATTGAEETQYF.

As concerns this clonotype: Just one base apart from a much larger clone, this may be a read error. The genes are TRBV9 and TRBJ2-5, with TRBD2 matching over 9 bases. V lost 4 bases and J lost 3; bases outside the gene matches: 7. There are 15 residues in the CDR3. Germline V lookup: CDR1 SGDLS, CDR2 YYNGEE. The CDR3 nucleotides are TGTGCCAGCAGCATACCAGCGGGGGGTAAAGAGACCCAGTACTTC. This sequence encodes CASSIPAGGKETQYF.

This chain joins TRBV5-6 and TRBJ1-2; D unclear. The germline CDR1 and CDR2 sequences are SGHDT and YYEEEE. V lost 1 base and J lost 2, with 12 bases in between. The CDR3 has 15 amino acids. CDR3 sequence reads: CASSLKPPINYGYTF. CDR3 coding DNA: TGTGCCAGCAGCTTGAAACCCCCAATAAACTATGGCTACACCTTC. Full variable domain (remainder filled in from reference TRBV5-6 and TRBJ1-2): DAGVTQSPTHLIKTRGQQVTLRCSPKSGHDTVSWYQQALGQGPQFIFQYYEEEERQRGNFPDRFSGHQFPNYSSELNVNALLLGDSALYLCASSLKPPINYGYTFGSGTRLTVV.

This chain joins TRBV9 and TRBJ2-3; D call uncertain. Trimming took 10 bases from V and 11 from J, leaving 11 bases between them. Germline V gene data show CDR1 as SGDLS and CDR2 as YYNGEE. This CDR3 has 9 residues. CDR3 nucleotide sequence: TGTGCCTCGGGCAATGAGCAGTATTTT. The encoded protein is CASGNEQYF.

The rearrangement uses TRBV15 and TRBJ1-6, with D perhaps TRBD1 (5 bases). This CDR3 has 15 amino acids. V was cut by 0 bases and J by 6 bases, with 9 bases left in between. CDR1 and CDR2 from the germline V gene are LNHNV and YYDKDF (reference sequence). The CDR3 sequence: CATSRDLQANSPLHF. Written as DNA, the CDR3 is TGTGCCACCAGCAGAGATTTACAGGCTAATTCACCCCTCCACTTT.

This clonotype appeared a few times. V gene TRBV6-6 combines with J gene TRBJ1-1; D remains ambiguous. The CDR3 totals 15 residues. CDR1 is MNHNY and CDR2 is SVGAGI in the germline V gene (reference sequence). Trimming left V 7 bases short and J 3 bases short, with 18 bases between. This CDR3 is CASTYPEVGDTEAFF. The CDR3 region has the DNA TGTGCCAGCACCTACCCGGAGGTTGGCGACACTGAAGCTTTCTTT.

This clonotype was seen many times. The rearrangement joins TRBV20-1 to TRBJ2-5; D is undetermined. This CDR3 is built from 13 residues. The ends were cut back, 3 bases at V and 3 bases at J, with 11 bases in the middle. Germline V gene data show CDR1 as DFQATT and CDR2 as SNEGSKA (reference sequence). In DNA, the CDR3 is TGCAGTGCTAGGGAGTTTGGAAAAGAGACCCAGTACTTC. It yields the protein CSAREFGKETQYF.

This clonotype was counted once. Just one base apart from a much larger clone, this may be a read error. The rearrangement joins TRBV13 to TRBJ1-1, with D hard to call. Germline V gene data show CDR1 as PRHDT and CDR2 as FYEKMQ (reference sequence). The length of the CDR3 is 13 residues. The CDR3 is CVSSYDTNTEAFF. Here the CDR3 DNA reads TGTGTCAGCAGTTACGACACGAACACTGAAGCTTTCTTT.

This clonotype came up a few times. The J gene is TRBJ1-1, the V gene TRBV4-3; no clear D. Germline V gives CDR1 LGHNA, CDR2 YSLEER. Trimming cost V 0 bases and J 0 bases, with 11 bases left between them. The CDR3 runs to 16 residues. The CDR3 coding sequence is TGCGCCAGCAGCCAAGATCCAGGACGAATGAACACTGAAGCTTTCTTT. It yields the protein CASSQDPGRMNTEAFF.

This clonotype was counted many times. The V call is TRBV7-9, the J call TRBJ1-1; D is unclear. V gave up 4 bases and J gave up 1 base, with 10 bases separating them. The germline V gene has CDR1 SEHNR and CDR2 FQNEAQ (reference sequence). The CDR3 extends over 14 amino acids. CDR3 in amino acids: CASSSPRWNTEAFF. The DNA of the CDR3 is TGTGCCAGCAGCTCCCCTCGGTGGAACACTGAAGCTTTCTTT.

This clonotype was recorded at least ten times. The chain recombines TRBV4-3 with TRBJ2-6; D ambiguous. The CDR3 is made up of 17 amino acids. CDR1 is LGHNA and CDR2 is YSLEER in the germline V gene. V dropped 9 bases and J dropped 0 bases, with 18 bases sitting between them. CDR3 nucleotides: TGCGCCAGTTCCGCCGGCAGGCTGGACTCTGGGGCCAACGTCCTGACTTTC. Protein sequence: CASSAGRLDSGANVLTF.

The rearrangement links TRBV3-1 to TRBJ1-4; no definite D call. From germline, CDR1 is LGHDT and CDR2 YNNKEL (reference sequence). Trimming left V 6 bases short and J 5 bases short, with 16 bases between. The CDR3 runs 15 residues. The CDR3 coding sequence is TGTGCCAGCAGGCCGACACCGCGGCCCAATGAAAAACTGTTTTTT. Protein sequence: CASRPTPRPNEKLFF.

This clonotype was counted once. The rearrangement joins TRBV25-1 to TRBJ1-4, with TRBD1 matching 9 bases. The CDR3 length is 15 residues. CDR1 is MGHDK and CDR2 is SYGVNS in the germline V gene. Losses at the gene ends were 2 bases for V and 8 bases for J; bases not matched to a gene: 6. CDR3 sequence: CASSEGDRVYEKLFF. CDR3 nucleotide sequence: TGTGCCAGCAGTGAAGGGGACAGGGTGTACGAAAAACTGTTTTTT.

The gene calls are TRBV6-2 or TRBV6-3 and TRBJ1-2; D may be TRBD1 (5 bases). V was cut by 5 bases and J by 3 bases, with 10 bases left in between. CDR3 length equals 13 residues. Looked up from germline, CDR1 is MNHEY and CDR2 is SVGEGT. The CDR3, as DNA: TGTGCCAGCAGTCAAGACAGAGACTATGGCTACACCTTC. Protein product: CASSQDRDYGYTF.

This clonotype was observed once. The DNA for the CDR3 is TGTGCCAGCAGCGCCAGGGTAAGCACTGAAGCTTTCTTT. Protein product: CASSARVSTEAFF. The rearrangement links TRBV7-9 to TRBJ1-1; D is possibly TRBD1 (5 bases). CDR1 and CDR2 (germline): SEHNR, FQNEAQ (reference sequence). Deletions cut 5 bases from V and 4 bases from J, with 11 bases between. The CDR3 has 13 residues.

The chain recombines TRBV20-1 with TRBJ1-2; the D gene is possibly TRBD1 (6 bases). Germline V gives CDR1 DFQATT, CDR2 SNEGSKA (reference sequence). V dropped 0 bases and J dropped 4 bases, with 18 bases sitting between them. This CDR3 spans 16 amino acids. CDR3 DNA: TGCAGTGCTAGAGATGTGGTCAGGGGTGCGAGCTATGGCTACACCTTC. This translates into CSARDVVRGASYGYTF.

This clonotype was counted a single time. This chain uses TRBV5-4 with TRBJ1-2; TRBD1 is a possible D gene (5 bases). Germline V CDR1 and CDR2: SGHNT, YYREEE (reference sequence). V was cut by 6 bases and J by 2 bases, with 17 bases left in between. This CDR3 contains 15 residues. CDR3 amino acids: CASNLGQGINYGYTF. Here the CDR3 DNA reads TGTGCCAGCAACTTAGGGCAGGGCATAAACTATGGCTACACCTTC.

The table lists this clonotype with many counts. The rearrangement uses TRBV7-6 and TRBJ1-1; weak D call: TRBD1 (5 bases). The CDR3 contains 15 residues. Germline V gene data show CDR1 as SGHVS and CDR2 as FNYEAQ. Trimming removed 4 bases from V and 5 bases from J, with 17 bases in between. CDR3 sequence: CASSSPAGARTEAFF. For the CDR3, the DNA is TGTGCCAGCAGCTCACCTGCCGGGGCGCGGACTGAAGCTTTCTTT.

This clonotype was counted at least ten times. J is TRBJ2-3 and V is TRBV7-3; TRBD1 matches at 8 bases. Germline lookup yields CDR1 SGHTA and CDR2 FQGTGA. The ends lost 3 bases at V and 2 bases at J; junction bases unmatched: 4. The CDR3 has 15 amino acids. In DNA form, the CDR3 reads TGTGCCAGCAGCTTTACAGGGGGTATCACAGATACGCAGTATTTT. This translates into CASSFTGGITDTQYF.